The rows below give T cell receptor beta chains drawn from one sample of a study of blood T cell repertoires in COVID-19. This table comes from immunoSEQ multiplex PCR, and its TCRdb copy is limited to in-frame clones, with some not included. This table has over 130,000 clones, 70% to 90% appearing once. The specimen sequenced was peripheral blood. Source of these receptors: a human donor in a cohort sampled during active COVID-19. CDR3s include the opening cysteine and the closing phenylalanine or tryptophan. A D gene is named only where the DNA matches it firmly. Some rows have no size entry. The others give once, few or many, or a class for an expanded clone.

V	D	J	size	CDR3	DNA
TRBV7-2	TRBD2	TRBJ2-3	NA	CAGSGGIGDTQYF	TGTGCCGGAAGCGGGGGGATAGGAGATACGCAGTATTTT
TRBV29-1	NA	TRBJ2-2	NA	CSVDQGGNTGELFF	TGCAGCGTTGATCAGGGCGGGAACACCGGGGAGCTGTTTTTT
TRBV5-5	TRBD2	TRBJ2-5	NA	CASSPRTSGVQETQYF	TGTGCCAGCAGCCCCCGGACTAGCGGGGTTCAAGAGACCCAGTACTTC
TRBV10-1	TRBD1	TRBJ1-2	NA	CASSEPDRGGYGYTF	TGCGCCAGCAGTGAGCCGGACAGGGGGGGGTATGGCTACACCTTC
TRBV5-8	TRBD1	TRBJ2-1	NA	CASSPPLPGQGPDEQFF	TGTGCCAGCAGCCCTCCCCTACCGGGACAGGGACCTGATGAGCAGTTCTTC
TRBV10-3	NA	TRBJ1-2	NA	CAIRAQWEYGYTF	TGTGCCATCAGGGCGCAGTGGGAGTATGGCTACACCTTC
TRBV19	NA	TRBJ1-5	NA	CASSIPVNSNQPQHF	TGTGCCAGTAGTATCCCGGTAAATAGCAATCAGCCCCAGCATTTT
TRBV5-4	TRBD1	TRBJ2-7	NA	CASRNRQGATYEQYF	TGTGCCAGCAGAAACCGACAGGGGGCCACCTACGAGCAGTACTTC
TRBV7-2	TRBD1	TRBJ2-3	NA	CASSPGPLSRTGFADTQYF	TGTGCCAGCAGCCCAGGACCCCTCTCAAGGACAGGGTTCGCAGATACGCAGTATTTT
TRBV12-3/TRBV12-4	NA	TRBJ1-1	NA	CASSSRRNTEAFF	TGTGCCAGCAGTTCTCGGAGGAACACTGAAGCTTTCTTT
TRBV7-3	NA	TRBJ2-5	NA	CASSSGLQETQYF	TGTGCCAGCAGCTCGGGACTGCAAGAGACCCAGTACTTC
TRBV29-1	TRBD1	TRBJ2-7	NA	CSVPGTGYGEQYF	TGCAGCGTTCCCGGGACAGGGTACGGGGAGCAGTACTTC
TRBV5-6	TRBD1	TRBJ2-1	NA	CASSSGTAEKYNEQFF	TGTGCCAGCAGCTCTGGGACAGCAGAAAAATACAATGAGCAGTTCTTC
TRBV11-2	TRBD1	TRBJ2-2	NA	CASSLVDRGRTGELFF	TGTGCCAGCAGCTTAGTAGACAGGGGTCGTACCGGGGAGCTGTTTTTT
TRBV6-2/TRBV6-3	NA	TRBJ2-3	NA	CASSYSWGRTDTQYF	TGTGCCAGCAGTTACTCGTGGGGGCGCACAGATACGCAGTATTTT
TRBV11-2	TRBD1	TRBJ2-7	NA	CASSHLSGTGASYEQYF	TGTGCCAGCAGCCACTTATCCGGGACAGGGGCCTCCTACGAGCAGTACTTC
TRBV7-9	NA	TRBJ1-6	NA	CASSLGEGYSPLHF	TGTGCCAGCAGCTTAGGGGAGGGCTATTCACCCCTCCACTTT
TRBV7-9	NA	TRBJ1-2	NA	CASSEVGIGYTF	TGTGCCAGCAGCGAAGTCGGTATTGGCTACACCTTC
TRBV10-3	TRBD1	TRBJ1-6	NA	CAISPGTENSPLHF	TGTGCCATCAGTCCCGGGACAGAAAATTCACCCCTCCACTTT
TRBV6-5	NA	TRBJ2-3	once	CASTSRGDTQYF	TGTGCCAGCACCTCACGCGGAGATACGCAGTATTTT